These 25 T cell receptor beta chains were all obtained from the same sample, sequenced in a study of blood T cell repertoires in COVID-19. The table came from immunoSEQ multiplex PCR; TCRdb's copy has only in-frame clones and leaves some out. The profile shows about 160,000 clones, approximately 79% of them singletons. The sequencing input was peripheral blood. The receptors derive from a woman aged 40-49 years with COVID-19, enrolled during active disease.

The count of this clone is one. This chain joins TRBV11-3 and TRBJ2-3, with 8 bases matching TRBD1. CDR3 length: 13 amino acids. Unmatched junction bases numbered 4, after V lost 1 base and J lost 10 bases. Germline V lookup: CDR1 SGHNT, CDR2 YENEEA. The CDR3 loop reads CASSLVPGQAQYF. CDR3 nucleotide sequence: TGTGCCAGCAGCTTAGTACCGGGACAGGCGCAGTATTTT.

The V and J genes are TRBV2 and TRBJ2-1, with 9 bases identical to TRBD1. Germline CDR1 and CDR2: SNHLY and FYNNEI. The V and J ends lost 7 bases and 4 bases, in that order; junction bases with no gene match: 11. The CDR3 spans 16 residues. The CDR3 bases are TGTGCCAGCACTGGGACAGGGAGTACCCCTTACAATGAGCAGTTCTTC. Translated, it gives CASTGTGSTPYNEQFF.

This chain connects TRBV2 to TRBJ2-4; 7 positions match TRBD2. This CDR3 spans 18 amino acids. Germline CDR1 and CDR2: SNHLY and FYNNEI. V lost 2 bases and J lost 0; bases outside the gene matches: 10. Here the CDR3 DNA reads TGTGCCAGCAGTGAATTTGGCGGGGGAGCCCGAGCCAAAAACATTCAGTACTTC. Its translation is CASSEFGGGARAKNIQYF.

V usage is TRBV29-1 and J usage is TRBJ2-3, with TRBD2 matching 8 bases. V trimming: 8 bases; J trimming: 0 bases; junction bases outside the gene matches: 10. This CDR3 comprises 15 residues. Germline CDR1 is SQVTM and CDR2 is ANQGSEA. The CDR3 region is CSLDGASGSTDTQYF. CDR3 bases: TGCAGCCTAGATGGGGCTAGCGGGAGCACAGATACGCAGTATTTT.

This sequence joins TRBV13 and TRBJ1-4; D might be TRBD1 (5 bases). The V and J ends lost 5 bases and 3 bases respectively, with 13 bases between them. Germline CDR1 is PRHDT and CDR2 is FYEKMQ (reference sequence). This CDR3 comprises 15 residues. In DNA, the CDR3 is TGTGCCAGCAGCGAAAGGGGAAAGCCTAATGAAAAACTGTTTTTT. Translating gives CASSERGKPNEKLFF.

The V gene is TRBV3-1 (or the pseudogene TRBV3-2), the J gene TRBJ2-1; D perhaps matches TRBD2 (6 bases). CDR3 length equals 15 residues. The V gene lost 4 bases and the J gene lost 4 bases, with 14 bases spanning the gap. Germline values: CDR1 LGHDT, CDR2 YNNKEL (reference sequence). CDR3 in DNA: TGTGCCAGCAGCCCCGGGACTCTCAAGTACAATGAGCAGTTCTTC. Translating gives CASSPGTLKYNEQFF.

The rearrangement uses TRBV14 and TRBJ1-3; D unclear. The length of the CDR3 is 12 residues. Germline V gene lookup returns CDR1 SGHDN and CDR2 FVKESK. V lost 1 base and J 4 bases, leaving 2 bases between the germline ends. CDR3 amino acids: CASSQAGNTIYF. The DNA of the CDR3 is TGTGCCAGCAGCCAAGCGGGAAACACCATATATTTT.

The chain links TRBV10-3 to TRBJ1-1; 8 bases agree with TRBD1. The germline CDR1 and CDR2 sequences are ENHRY and SYGVKD. The CDR3 sequence is 15 residues long. With 5 bases clipped from V and 5 bases from J, the junction kept 10 bases outside the gene matches. This CDR3 reads CAISTQDRVRTEAFF. Here the CDR3 DNA reads TGTGCCATCAGTACCCAGGACAGGGTGAGGACTGAAGCTTTCTTT.

The chain uses TRBV6-5 and TRBJ2-5, with a possible D match to TRBD2 (6 bases). Trimming pared 11 bases from V and 5 bases from J, leaving 12 bases between. The germline V gene has CDR1 MNHEY and CDR2 SVGAGI. The CDR3 is 11 amino acids. CDR3 region: CAHLAYETQYF. Here the CDR3 DNA reads TGTGCCCACCTAGCGTATGAGACCCAGTACTTC.

This chain connects TRBV27 to TRBJ2-3; TRBD1 might be the D (6 bases). V lost 6 bases and J lost 1, with 14 bases in between. Per the germline V gene, CDR1 is MNHEY and CDR2 is SMNVEV (reference sequence). This CDR3 contains 15 residues. As DNA, the CDR3 is TGTGCCAGCAGCCTACAGGGAAGCGGCACAGATACGCAGTATTTT. Its translation: CASSLQGSGTDTQYF.

This clone was found many times. The chain combines TRBV2 with TRBJ1-4; D may be TRBD1 (6 bases). The CDR3 contains 14 residues. Deletions cut 3 bases from V and 16 bases from J, with 21 bases between. The germline V gene has CDR1 SNHLY and CDR2 FYNNEI. CDR3 sequence (DNA): TGTGCCAGCAGTGAGTTGGGGGCAAAACCTTCAGGGTTTTTT. Protein product: CASSELGAKPSGFF. Complete variable domain (other parts from reference TRBV2 and TRBJ1-4): EPEVTQTPSHQVTQMGQEVILRCVPISNHLYFYWYRQILGQKVEFLVSFYNNEISEKSEIFDDQFSVERPDGSNFTLKIRSTKLEDSAMYFCASSELGAKPSGFFGSGTQLSVL.

CDR3 in amino acids: CASSRPTANTEAFF. CDR3 in DNA: TGTGCCAGCAGCCGACCGACAGCTAACACTGAAGCTTTCTTT. The chain recombines TRBV28 with TRBJ1-1, with a weak D call TRBD1 (5 bases). V gave up 6 bases and J gave up 2 bases, with 13 bases separating them. The CDR3 is 14 amino acids. Germline loops: CDR1 MDHEN, CDR2 SYDVKM.

The table lists this clone with a count of one. The chain links TRBV28 to TRBJ2-7; possible D gene TRBD1, 6 bases. V lost 3 bases and J lost 4, with 13 bases in between. The CDR3 sequence is 14 residues long. Per the germline V gene, CDR1 is MDHEN and CDR2 is SYDVKM. The DNA of the CDR3 is TGTGCCAGCAGTTTCCAGGGGTTCGGTTACGAGCAGTACTTC. It is translated as CASSFQGFGYEQYF.

This chain joins TRBV7-9 and TRBJ2-7; D is unresolved. CDR3 length equals 13 residues. CDR1 and CDR2 from the germline V gene are SEHNR and FQNEAQ (reference sequence). The V and J ends lost 1 base and 7 bases respectively, with 11 bases between them. CDR3 residues: CASSLVSPGEQYF. The CDR3 nucleotides are TGTGCCAGCAGCTTAGTTTCTCCCGGGGAGCAGTACTTC.

The chain employs TRBV10-1 and TRBJ1-1, with 7 bases aligning to TRBD1. Germline CDR1 reads WNHNN; CDR2 reads SYGVQD (reference sequence). Losses at the gene ends were 3 bases for V and 7 bases for J; bases not matched to a gene: 8. CDR3 length: 14 residues. The CDR3: CASSETGARGEAFF. CDR3 sequence (DNA): TGCGCCAGCAGTGAAACAGGGGCGCGAGGTGAAGCTTTCTTT.

The chain joins TRBV23-1 to TRBJ2-1; TRBD2 matches 8 bases. TRBV23-1 is sorted into the ORF group, with uncertain function. V was clipped by 4 bases and J by 7 bases; unmatched bases: 9. The CDR3 runs 15 residues. This CDR3 is CASSPRWGGGNEQFF. The CDR3 DNA is TGCGCCAGCAGTCCTCGTTGGGGCGGGGGGAATGAGCAGTTCTTC.

This clone was counted a few times. The genes are TRBV3-1 (or the pseudogene TRBV3-2) and TRBJ1-2; D gene unclear. Germline lookup yields CDR1 LGHDT and CDR2 YNNKEL (reference sequence). The ends were cut back, 4 bases at V and 4 bases at J, with 16 bases in the middle. The CDR3 totals 15 residues. The DNA for the CDR3 is TGTGCCAGCAGCCCATTGGCCTTCTCCCTCTATGGCTACACCTTC. Its translation is CASSPLAFSLYGYTF.

This sequence joins TRBV5-4 and TRBJ2-7; 7 nucleotides match TRBD1. Germline lookup yields CDR1 SGHNT and CDR2 YYREEE (reference sequence). The V gene end was trimmed by 2 bases and the J gene end by 2 bases; junction bases not matched to a gene: 7. The CDR3 consists of 15 residues. The CDR3 loop is CASSLDRAPTYEQYF. CDR3 coding DNA: TGTGCCAGCAGCTTAGACAGGGCCCCAACCTACGAGCAGTACTTC.

V is TRBV6-5 and J is TRBJ1-1; D not certain. In germline, CDR1 is MNHEY, CDR2 SVGAGI. The germline V and J ends were trimmed by 10 bases and 3 bases, with 12 bases remaining between them. This CDR3 is built from 12 residues. The CDR3 here is CAIKIPDTEAFF. DNA for the CDR3: TGTGCCATAAAGATTCCAGACACTGAAGCTTTCTTT.

The rearrangement joins TRBV6-5 to TRBJ2-7; 10 bases align to TRBD2. With 5 bases clipped from V and 6 bases from J, the junction kept 7 bases outside the gene matches. Germline V lookup: CDR1 MNHEY, CDR2 SVGAGI. The CDR3 consists of 14 residues. The CDR3 loop is CASSPSGSFGEQYF. The CDR3, as DNA: TGTGCCAGCAGTCCTAGCGGGAGTTTCGGCGAGCAGTACTTC.

The V call is TRBV5-1, the J call TRBJ1-6; maybe TRBD1 (6 bases). The V gene lost 1 base and the J gene lost 5 bases, with 10 bases spanning the gap. CDR1 is SGHRS, CDR2 YFSETQ, per germline. The length of the CDR3 is 15 residues. The CDR3 DNA reads TGCGCCAGCAGCTTGCAGGGGAGGGATAATTCACCCCTCCACTTT. Translating gives CASSLQGRDNSPLHF.

This clone came up many times. Other DNA variants within this sample encode the same CDR3. V usage is TRBV3-1 (or the pseudogene TRBV3-2) and J usage is TRBJ1-3, with 7 positions matching TRBD1. Germline V gives CDR1 LGHDT, CDR2 YNNKEL (reference sequence). Trimming at V came to 5 bases and at J to 1 base, leaving 2 bases not matched to a gene. The CDR3 is made up of 14 amino acids. The CDR3 loop is CASSRQGSGNTIYF. As DNA, the CDR3 is TGTGCCAGCAGCAGACAGGGATCTGGAAACACCATATATTTT.

The V gene is TRBV29-1, the J gene TRBJ2-5; 8 bases align to TRBD2. Losses at the gene ends were 5 bases for V and 5 bases for J; bases not matched to a gene: 7. The CDR3 extends over 13 amino acids. CDR1 and CDR2 (germline): SQVTM, ANQGSEA. CDR3 coding DNA: TGCAGCGTTTCTTTGGCGGGAGGCGAGACCCAGTACTTC. It codes for CSVSLAGGETQYF.

This clone has only a few counts. Other DNA sequences of this sample code for an identical CDR3. The genes are TRBV3-1 (or the pseudogene TRBV3-2) and TRBJ1-1; D gene uncertain. This CDR3 region has 13 residues. The V gene's germline CDR1 is LGHDT and CDR2 YNNKEL (reference sequence). V gave up 3 bases and J gave up 1 base, with 6 bases separating them. The CDR3, as DNA: TGTGCCAGCAGCCAGCCCGGGAACACTGAAGCTTTCTTT. It translates to CASSQPGNTEAFF.

In DNA form, the CDR3 reads TGTGCCAGCAGCTTAACAGGGTATGCTGAAGCTTTCTTT. Protein sequence: CASSLTGYAEAFF. The V and J genes are TRBV28 and TRBJ1-1; a possible D gene is TRBD1 (6 bases). V was shortened by 6 bases and J by 6 bases, with 14 bases between the two germline ends. In germline, CDR1 is MDHEN, CDR2 SYDVKM. The CDR3 consists of 13 residues.